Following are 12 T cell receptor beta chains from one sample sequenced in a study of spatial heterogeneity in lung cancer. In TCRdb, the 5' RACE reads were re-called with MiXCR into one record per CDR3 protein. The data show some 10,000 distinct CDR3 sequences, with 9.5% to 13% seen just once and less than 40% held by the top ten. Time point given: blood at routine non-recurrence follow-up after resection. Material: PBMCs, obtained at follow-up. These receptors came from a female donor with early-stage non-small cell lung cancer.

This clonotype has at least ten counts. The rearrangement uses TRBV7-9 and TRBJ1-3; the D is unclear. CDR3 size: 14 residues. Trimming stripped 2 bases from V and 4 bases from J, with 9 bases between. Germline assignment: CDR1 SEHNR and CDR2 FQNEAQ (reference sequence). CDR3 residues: CASSLPSSGNTIYF. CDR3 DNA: TGTGCCAGCAGCTTACCCAGCTCGGGAAACACCATATATTTT.

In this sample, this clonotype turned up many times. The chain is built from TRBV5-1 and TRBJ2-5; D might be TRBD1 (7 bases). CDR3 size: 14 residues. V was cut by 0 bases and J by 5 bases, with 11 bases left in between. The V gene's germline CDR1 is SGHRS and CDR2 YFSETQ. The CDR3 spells CASSLDPGGETQYF. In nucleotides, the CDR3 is TGCGCCAGCAGCTTGGACCCAGGGGGGGAGACCCAGTACTTC.

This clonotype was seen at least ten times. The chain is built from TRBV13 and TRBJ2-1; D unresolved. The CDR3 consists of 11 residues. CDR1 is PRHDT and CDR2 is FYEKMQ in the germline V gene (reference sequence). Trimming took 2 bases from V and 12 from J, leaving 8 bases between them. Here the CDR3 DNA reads TGTGCCAGCAGCTTACGAGTGGGGCAGTTCTTC. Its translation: CASSLRVGQFF.

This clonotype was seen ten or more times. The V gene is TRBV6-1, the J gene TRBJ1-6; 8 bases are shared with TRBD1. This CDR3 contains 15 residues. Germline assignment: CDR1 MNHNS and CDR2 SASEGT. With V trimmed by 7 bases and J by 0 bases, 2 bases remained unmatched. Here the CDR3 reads CASKTGVSYNSPLHF. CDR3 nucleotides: TGTGCCAGCAAGACAGGGGTCTCCTATAATTCACCCCTCCACTTT.

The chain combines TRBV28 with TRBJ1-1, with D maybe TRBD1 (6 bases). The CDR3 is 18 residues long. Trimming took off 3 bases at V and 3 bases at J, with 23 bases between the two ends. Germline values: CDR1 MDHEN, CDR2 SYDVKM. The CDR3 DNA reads TGTGCCAGCAGTTTCAATACAGGGCAATTCGCGTGGGACACTGAAGCTTTCTTT. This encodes CASSFNTGQFAWDTEAFF. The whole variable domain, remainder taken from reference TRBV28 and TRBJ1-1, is DVKVTQSSRYLVKRTGEKVFLECVQDMDHENMFWYRQDPGLGLRLIYFSYDVKMKEKGDIPEGYSVSREKKERFSLILESASTNQTSMYLCASSFNTGQFAWDTEAFFGQGTRLTVV.

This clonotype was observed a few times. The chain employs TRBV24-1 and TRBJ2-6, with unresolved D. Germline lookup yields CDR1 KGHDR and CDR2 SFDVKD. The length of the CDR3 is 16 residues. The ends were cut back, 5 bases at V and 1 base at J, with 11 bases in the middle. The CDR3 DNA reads TGTGCCACCAGTGTTTCAGAAAGATCTGGGGCCAACGTCCTGACTTTC. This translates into CATSVSERSGANVLTF.

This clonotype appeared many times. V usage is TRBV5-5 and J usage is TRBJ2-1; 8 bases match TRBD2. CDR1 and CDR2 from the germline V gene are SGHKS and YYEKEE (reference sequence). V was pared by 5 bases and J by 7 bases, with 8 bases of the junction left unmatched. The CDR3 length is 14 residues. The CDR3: CASRWGTSGNEQFF. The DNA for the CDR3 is TGTGCCAGCAGATGGGGGACTAGTGGGAATGAGCAGTTCTTC.

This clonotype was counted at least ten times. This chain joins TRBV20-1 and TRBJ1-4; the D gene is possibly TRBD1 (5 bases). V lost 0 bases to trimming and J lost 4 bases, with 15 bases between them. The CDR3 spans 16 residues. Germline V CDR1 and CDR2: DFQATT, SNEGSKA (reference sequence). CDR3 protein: CSARDYGTVRNEKLFF. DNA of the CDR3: TGCAGTGCTAGAGACTATGGGACGGTTCGTAATGAAAAACTGTTTTTT.

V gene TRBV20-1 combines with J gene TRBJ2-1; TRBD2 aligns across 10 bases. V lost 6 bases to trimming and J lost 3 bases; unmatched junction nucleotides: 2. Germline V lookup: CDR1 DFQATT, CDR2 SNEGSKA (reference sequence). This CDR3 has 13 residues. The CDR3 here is CSARTSGYNEQFF. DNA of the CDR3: TGCAGTGCACGGACTAGCGGCTACAATGAGCAGTTCTTC.

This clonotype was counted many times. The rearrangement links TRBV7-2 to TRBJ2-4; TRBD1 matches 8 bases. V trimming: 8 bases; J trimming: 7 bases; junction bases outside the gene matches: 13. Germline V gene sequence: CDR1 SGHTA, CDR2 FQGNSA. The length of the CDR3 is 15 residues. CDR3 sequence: CASSGQGRDLNIQYF. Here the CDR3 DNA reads TGTGCCAGCTCCGGACAGGGAAGGGACTTGAACATTCAGTACTTC.

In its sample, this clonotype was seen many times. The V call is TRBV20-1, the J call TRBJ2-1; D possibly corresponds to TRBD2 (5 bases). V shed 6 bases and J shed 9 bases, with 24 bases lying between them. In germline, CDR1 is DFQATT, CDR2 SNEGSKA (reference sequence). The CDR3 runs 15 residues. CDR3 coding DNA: TGCAGTGCCCCCCGGGGTGAGGGAAGGACGGGTGAGCAGTTCTTC. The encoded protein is CSAPRGEGRTGEQFF.

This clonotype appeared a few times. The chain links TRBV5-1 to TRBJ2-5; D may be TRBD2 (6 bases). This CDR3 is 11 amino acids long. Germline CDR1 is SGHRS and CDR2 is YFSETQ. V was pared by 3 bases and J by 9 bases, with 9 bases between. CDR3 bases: TGCGCCAGCAGCTATTCGGGGGCCCAGTACTTC. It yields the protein CASSYSGAQYF.